The 8 T cell receptor beta chains reported below all come from one sample, sequenced in a study of lymphopenia after photon versus proton radiotherapy. Sequenced by immunoSEQ multiplex PCR; TCRdb stores in-frame clones only, minus some. The sample records 55,000 to 70,000 clones, roughly 92% being singletons. The starting material was peripheral blood, obtained from a patient treated with photon-based radiotherapy. The receptors shown here come from a woman aged 40 to 55 with cholangiocarcinoma.

CDR3 nucleotides: TGTGCCAGCAGCCCACTGGCCTACAATGAGCAGTTCTTC. As protein: CASSPLAYNEQFF. The V gene is TRBV7-8, the J gene TRBJ2-1; D is undetermined. This CDR3 comprises 13 residues. The germline V gene has CDR1 SGHVS and CDR2 FQNEAQ. V was trimmed by 5 bases and J by 2 bases, leaving 7 bases between them.

In DNA, the CDR3 is TGTGCCAGCAGGTTGAGCTCCTACAATGAGCAGTTCTTC. Its translation: CASRLSSYNEQFF. The chain links TRBV6-1 to TRBJ2-1; D not certain. This CDR3 has 13 amino acids. The germline CDR1 and CDR2 sequences are MNHNS and SASEGT. Trimming pared 6 bases from V and 0 bases from J, leaving 6 bases between.

This chain connects TRBV6-6 to TRBJ1-6, with unresolved D. Germline V lookup: CDR1 MNHNY, CDR2 SVGAGI (reference sequence). Trimming removed 2 bases at V and 14 bases at J, with 10 bases between. CDR3 length: 12 residues. The CDR3 spells CASSYPTGSLHF. The CDR3 region has the DNA TGTGCCAGCAGTTACCCGACGGGGTCCCTCCACTTT.

This chain joins TRBV5-1 and TRBJ2-3, with 8 bases lining up with TRBD2. Germline CDR1 is SGHRS and CDR2 is YFSETQ. The CDR3 loop spans 17 amino acids. The junction had 15 bases not matched to a gene; V was cut back by 4 bases and J by 5 bases. The CDR3 sequence: CASSEWGSGAARDTQYF. CDR3 in DNA: TGCGCCAGCAGCGAATGGGGTAGCGGGGCTGCGAGAGATACGCAGTATTTT.

This clone appeared a few times. The CDR3 protein is CASSPTLYQETQYF. Written as DNA, the CDR3 is TGTGCCAGCTCACCTACCTTATACCAAGAGACCCAGTACTTC. The rearrangement links TRBV18 to TRBJ2-5; D is ambiguous. Per germline, CDR1 KGHSH and CDR2 LQKENI. This CDR3 contains 14 residues. Trimming left V 3 bases short and J 0 bases short, with 8 bases between.

This clone was detected a few times. V usage is TRBV5-4 and J usage is TRBJ2-3, with D possibly matching TRBD2 (6 bases). This CDR3 has 13 amino acids. The V gene lost 3 bases and the J gene lost 3 bases, with 8 bases spanning the gap. CDR1 and CDR2 from the germline V gene are SGHNT and YYREEE (reference sequence). The chain's CDR3 is CASSWDLTDTQYF. The CDR3 DNA reads as TGTGCCAGCAGCTGGGACTTAACAGATACGCAGTATTTT.

This rearrangement joins TRBV6-1 to TRBJ2-7, with 7 bases identical to TRBD2. Unmatched junction bases numbered 8, after V lost 3 bases and J lost 3 bases. The germline CDR1 and CDR2 sequences are MNHNS and SASEGT. This CDR3 region has 15 residues. DNA of the CDR3: TGTGCCAGCAGTGATTGGTTCGGGGGGTTCTACGAGCAGTACTTC. Protein sequence: CASSDWFGGFYEQYF.

V is TRBV6-5 and J is TRBJ1-6; weak D call: TRBD1 (5 bases). Germline V gene lookup returns CDR1 MNHEY and CDR2 SVGAGI. V was clipped by 6 bases and J by 8 bases, with 17 bases between them. The CDR3 loop spans 15 amino acids. DNA for the CDR3: TGTGCCAGCAGACCATGGCAGGGTGAGGATTCACCCCTCCACTTT. It translates to CASRPWQGEDSPLHF.